This passage covers 29 T cell receptor beta chains from one sample sequenced in a study of blood T cell repertoires in COVID-19. Assay used: immunoSEQ multiplex PCR; TCRdb lists only in-frame clones, some missing. This table has 300,000 to 400,000 clones, around nine tenths appearing once. Sequenced material: PBMCs or T cells enriched from blood (not recorded which). These TCRs come from a woman in her thirties who had been exposed to COVID-19.

J is TRBJ1-4 and V is TRBV13, with D tentatively TRBD1 (6 bases). Germline CDR1 reads PRHDT; CDR2 reads FYEKMQ (reference sequence). The CDR3 contains 14 residues. The germline V and J ends were trimmed by 5 bases and 5 bases, with 12 bases remaining between them. The CDR3 DNA is TGTGCCAGCAGCAAGGACAGACCCAATGAAAAACTGTTTTTT. Its protein product is CASSKDRPNEKLFF. Looking up the rest from reference TRBV13 and TRBJ1-4 gives the full variable domain: AAGVIQSPRHLIKEKRETATLKCYPIPRHDTVYWYQQGPGQDPQFLISFYEKMQSDKGSIPDRFSAQQFSDYHSELNMSSLELGDSALYFCASSKDRPNEKLFFGSGTQLSVL.

The chain recombines TRBV4-2 with TRBJ1-1, with 8 bases aligning to TRBD1. CDR3 length: 17 residues. Germline lookup yields CDR1 LGHNA and CDR2 YNFKEQ. V lost 10 bases and J lost 3; bases outside the gene matches: 19. CDR3 protein: CATNRGGASDIDTEAFF. The CDR3 DNA reads as TGTGCCACTAACAGGGGGGGGGCGTCAGATATCGACACTGAAGCTTTCTTT.

V usage is TRBV4-3 and J usage is TRBJ2-5; 7 bases align to TRBD1. This CDR3 has 15 residues. Germline-derived CDR1 and CDR2 are LGHNA and YSLEER. Losses at the gene ends were 1 base for V and 5 bases for J; bases not matched to a gene: 7. This CDR3 reads CASSQAGTAGETQYF. Written as DNA, the CDR3 is TGCGCCAGCAGCCAAGCCGGGACAGCTGGGGAGACCCAGTACTTC.

The rearrangement links TRBV28 to TRBJ1-5, with TRBD1 matching over 7 bases. Trimming took 6 bases from V and 1 from J; bases not matched to a gene: 9. The CDR3 has 16 amino acids. Germline CDR1 and CDR2: MDHEN and SYDVKM. The CDR3 sequence: CASSHRQGISNQPQHF. The CDR3 DNA is TGTGCCAGCAGCCACCGACAGGGAATCAGCAATCAGCCCCAGCATTTT.

The chain is built from TRBV3-1 (or the pseudogene TRBV3-2) and TRBJ2-4; no reliable D call. Germline CDR1 LGHDT, CDR2 YNNKEL (reference sequence). V was cut by 1 base and J by 10 bases, with 8 bases left in between. The CDR3 spans 12 residues. Here the CDR3 reads CASSQVVWIQYF. The CDR3 nucleotides read TGTGCCAGCAGCCAAGTAGTTTGGATTCAGTACTTC.

V and J are TRBV18 and TRBJ2-2; perhaps TRBD1 as D (5 bases). V dropped 3 bases and J dropped 1 base, with 15 bases sitting between them. The germline V gene has CDR1 KGHSH and CDR2 LQKENI. The CDR3 totals 17 residues. The CDR3 nucleotides are TGTGCCAGCTCACCGACAGTTTCACCCCTGAACACCGGGGAGCTGTTTTTT. This gives the protein CASSPTVSPLNTGELFF.

V is TRBV4-1 and J is TRBJ2-5, with 8 bases that match TRBD2. The CDR3 runs to 14 residues. The J segment lost 4 bases and the V segment lost 4 bases, leaving 5 bases of the junction unmatched. The V gene's germline CDR1 is MGHRA and CDR2 YSYEKL. CDR3 DNA sequence: TGCGCCAGCAGCCCCGGGACTAGAGGAGAGACCCAGTACTTC. The encoded protein is CASSPGTRGETQYF.

This chain joins TRBV27 and TRBJ2-1, with TRBD2 identical over 8 bases. Germline values: CDR1 MNHEY, CDR2 SMNVEV (reference sequence). This CDR3 comprises 13 residues. J was trimmed by 8 bases and V by 5 bases; bases with no gene match: 5. The CDR3 protein is CASSLIAGHEQFF. In DNA form, the CDR3 reads TGTGCCAGCAGTCTCATAGCGGGGCATGAGCAGTTCTTC.

The J gene is TRBJ2-3, the V gene TRBV4-1; TRBD1 agrees at 12 bases. V lost 3 bases to trimming and J lost 4 bases; unmatched junction nucleotides: 5. Germline CDR1 is MGHRA and CDR2 is YSYEKL. The CDR3 consists of 16 residues. CDR3 region: CASSHNRDRGPDTQYF. For the CDR3, the DNA is TGCGCCAGCAGCCACAACCGGGACAGGGGGCCAGATACGCAGTATTTT.

J is TRBJ1-1 and V is TRBV18; 7 bases match TRBD1. The ends lost 5 bases at V and 4 bases at J; junction bases unmatched: 4. The CDR3 covers 13 residues. The germline V gene encodes CDR1 KGHSH and CDR2 LQKENI. In DNA, the CDR3 is TGTGCCAGCTCAACAGGGGCCGGCACTGAAGCTTTCTTT. Encoded protein: CASSTGAGTEAFF. The whole variable domain, remainder taken from reference TRBV18 and TRBJ1-1, is NAGVMQNPRHLVRRRGQEARLRCSPMKGHSHVYWYRQLPEEGLKFMVYLQKENIIDESGMPKERFSAEFPKEGPSILRIQQVVRGDSAAYFCASSTGAGTEAFFGQGTRLTVV.

This rearrangement joins TRBV12-3 or TRBV12-4 to TRBJ1-1, with D possibly matching TRBD1 (6 bases). This CDR3 is built from 13 residues. Trimming stripped 6 bases from V and 4 bases from J, with 12 bases between. The CDR3 sequence: CASRGRGRTEAFF. In DNA, the CDR3 is TGTGCCAGCAGGGGCAGGGGTCGCACTGAAGCTTTCTTT.

The DNA of the CDR3 is TGCAGCGTTGGGGACAATAACTATGGCTACACCTTC. This encodes CSVGDNNYGYTF. The chain carries TRBV29-1 and TRBJ1-2; perhaps TRBD1 as D (6 bases). The V gene lost 4 bases and the J gene lost 1 base, with 7 bases spanning the gap. Germline CDR1 SQVTM, CDR2 ANQGSEA. The CDR3 is 12 residues long. The full variable domain, with the rest looked up from reference TRBV29-1 and TRBJ1-2, is SAVISQKPSRDICQRGTSLTIQCQVDSQVTMMFWYRQQPGQSLTLIATANQGSEATYESGFVIDKFPISRPNLTFSTLTVSNMSPEDSSIYLCSVGDNNYGYTFGSGTRLTVV.

The V gene is TRBV7-9, the J gene TRBJ1-5, with a weak D call TRBD1 (5 bases). The CDR3 is 16 residues long. Per germline, CDR1 SEHNR and CDR2 FQNEAQ (reference sequence). V lost 1 base and J lost 7, with 17 bases in between. CDR3 amino acids: CASSLEVPGREQPQHF. For the CDR3, the DNA is TGTGCCAGCAGCTTAGAAGTACCGGGCAGGGAACAGCCCCAGCATTTT.

This clone was found a few times. This chain uses TRBV7-2 with TRBJ2-4, with a tentative D call TRBD1 (5 bases). The CDR3 contains 14 residues. Trimming stripped 3 bases from V and 5 bases from J, with 11 bases between. Germline-derived CDR1 and CDR2 are SGHTA and FQGNSA. The CDR3 nucleotides are TGTGCCAGCAGCTTGGGGCTAGTTCAAAACATTCAGTACTTC. Translating it yields CASSLGLVQNIQYF.

This clone was counted a single time. The chain joins TRBV20-1 to TRBJ1-6, with D perhaps TRBD1 (6 bases). Trimming pared 3 bases from V and 9 bases from J, leaving 12 bases between. In germline, CDR1 is DFQATT, CDR2 SNEGSKA (reference sequence). The CDR3 extends over 13 amino acids. CDR3 protein: CSASGGPGSPLHF. CDR3 in DNA: TGCAGTGCTAGTGGGGGGCCCGGTTCACCCCTCCACTTT.

Only a few counts were recorded for this clone. V is TRBV18 and J is TRBJ1-1; tentative D call: TRBD1 (6 bases). CDR1 KGHSH and CDR2 LQKENI come from the germline V gene. The length of the CDR3 is 16 residues. V lost 3 bases to trimming and J lost 0 bases, with 14 bases between them. The DNA for the CDR3 is TGTGCCAGCTCACCCTATCGACAGGTCATGAACACTGAAGCTTTCTTT. Amino acids: CASSPYRQVMNTEAFF.

V gene TRBV19 combines with J gene TRBJ2-3; tentative D call: TRBD1 (6 bases). Per the germline V gene, CDR1 is LNHDA and CDR2 is SQIVND (reference sequence). The CDR3 loop spans 13 amino acids. The V end lost 6 bases, the J end lost 5 bases, and 12 bases lay between the germline ends. CDR3 nucleotides: TGTGCCAGTAGGGAACAGGGAATAGATACGCAGTATTTT. It yields the protein CASREQGIDTQYF.

V gene TRBV18 combines with J gene TRBJ1-4, with D tentatively TRBD1 (6 bases). The CDR3 has 16 amino acids. From germline, CDR1 is KGHSH and CDR2 LQKENI. The V end lost 2 bases, the J end lost 8 bases, and 18 bases lay between the germline ends. The CDR3 spells CASSPRIQGTSEKLFF. The DNA of the CDR3 is TGTGCCAGCTCACCAAGGATACAGGGTACGAGCGAAAAACTGTTTTTT.

This sequence joins TRBV2 and TRBJ1-4; D might be TRBD1 (6 bases). CDR1 is SNHLY and CDR2 is FYNNEI in the germline V gene. The CDR3 runs 17 residues. V was clipped by 5 bases and J by 7 bases, with 23 bases between them. Written as DNA, the CDR3 is TGTGCCAGCAGTACCCGGGGAGGGGGGAAAGGGAGTGAAAAACTGTTTTTT. Translating it yields CASSTRGGGKGSEKLFF.

As regards this clone: A read error may account for a junction end that differs from germline. This sequence joins TRBV6-6 and TRBJ1-3; D is undetermined. CDR1 and CDR2 (germline): MNHNY, SVGAGI (reference sequence). The CDR3 has 13 amino acids. The CDR3 spells CASSYSAGNTIYF. The CDR3 region has the DNA TGTGCCAGCAGCTACTCCGCTGGAAACACCATATATTTT.

The V gene is TRBV11-2, the J gene TRBJ2-3; the match to TRBD2 covers 11 bases. This CDR3 is 15 amino acids long. The germline V gene encodes CDR1 SGHAT and CDR2 FQNNGV. V was pared by 4 bases and J by 1 base, with 1 base of the junction left unmatched. As DNA, the CDR3 is TGTGCCAGCAGCTGGGGACTAGCGGGCACAGATACGCAGTATTTT. Translating it yields CASSWGLAGTDTQYF.

V usage is TRBV7-8 and J usage is TRBJ1-1; the match to TRBD1 covers 7 bases. The trim removed 3 bases at V and 6 bases at J, leaving 1 base unmatched. The germline V gene encodes CDR1 SGHVS and CDR2 FQNEAQ. The CDR3 spans 12 residues. The CDR3 region is CASSFGTAEAFF. Written as DNA, the CDR3 is TGTGCCAGCAGCTTCGGGACAGCTGAAGCTTTCTTT.

The rearrangement links TRBV19 to TRBJ2-7, with 12 bases matching TRBD1. Germline CDR1 and CDR2: LNHDA and SQIVND (reference sequence). Trimming cost V 4 bases and J 5 bases; bases outside gene matches: 6. The CDR3 extends over 15 amino acids. CDR3 region: CASSTPGTGGNEQYF. The CDR3, as DNA: TGTGCCAGTAGTACTCCCGGGACAGGGGGCAACGAGCAGTACTTC.

V is TRBV2 and J is TRBJ1-3; 7 bases map to TRBD1. Looked up from germline, CDR1 is SNHLY and CDR2 is FYNNEI. With 8 bases clipped from V and 8 bases from J, the junction kept 9 bases outside the gene matches. CDR3 size: 13 residues. CDR3 amino acids: CASGLQGRDTIYF. In DNA, the CDR3 is TGTGCCAGCGGCTTACAGGGGCGAGACACCATATATTTT.

This CDR3 reads CASSLGRLLKAFF. DNA of the CDR3: TGTGCCAGCAGTCTTGGCAGACTACTCAAAGCTTTCTTT. This chain connects TRBV6-5 to TRBJ1-1; no clear D gene. V lost 5 bases to trimming and J lost 9 bases, with 16 bases between them. The CDR3 runs 13 residues. Germline V CDR1 and CDR2: MNHEY, SVGAGI.

This chain connects TRBV5-4 to TRBJ1-6, with no clear D. Trimming took off 1 base at V and 7 bases at J, with 6 bases between the two ends. Germline lookup yields CDR1 SGHNT and CDR2 YYREEE (reference sequence). This CDR3 region has 13 residues. CDR3 DNA sequence: TGTGCCAGCAGCTTGACCGAGAATTCACCCCTCCACTTT. It specifies CASSLTENSPLHF.

The chain joins TRBV9 to TRBJ1-1; 7 nucleotides line up with TRBD1. The CDR3 is made up of 15 amino acids. Trimming took 0 bases from V and 1 from J; bases not matched to a gene: 3. The germline gives CDR1 SGDLS, CDR2 YYNGEE. The CDR3 DNA sequence: TGTGCCAGCAGCGTAGGGGGACAGAAGAACACTGAAGCTTTCTTT. Translated, it gives CASSVGGQKNTEAFF.

V gene TRBV5-6 combines with J gene TRBJ2-7, with D possibly being TRBD1 (5 bases). Germline CDR1 SGHDT, CDR2 YYEEEE. The V end was cut by 4 bases, the J end by 0 bases, with 11 bases between. This CDR3 has 14 amino acids. The CDR3 sequence: CASSLGPSSYEQYF. CDR3 sequence (DNA): TGTGCCAGCAGCCTGGGGCCAAGCTCCTACGAGCAGTACTTC.

The chain recombines TRBV2 with TRBJ1-2; D is possibly TRBD1 (5 bases). The ends were cut back, 6 bases at V and 8 bases at J, with 16 bases in the middle. The CDR3 length is 13 residues. The germline CDR1 and CDR2 sequences are SNHLY and FYNNEI. CDR3 residues: CASRRDPGRGYTF. DNA of the CDR3: TGTGCCAGCAGGCGGGACCCCGGGAGAGGCTACACCTTC.